This TCR beta chain emerged from a study of blood T cells in healthy people across ages (dated by TCRdb to between 2014 and 2017). Context from the whole study: In model experiments, template switching captured about one uniquely barcoded TCR beta cDNA molecule for every two T cells. Using deep sequencing normalized with unique cDNA molecular identifiers, the study measured how TCR beta repertoire diversity changes with age. Four age groups were formed from the donors: young (average about 16 years), middle-aged (approximately 39), aged (around 62) and long-lived (around 82). To avoid experimental bias, donors of different ages were randomly spread across the sequencing lanes. For two donors (one aged 18 to 30 and one aged 80 or older), the study analyzed two additional independent replicas of 1 million unique cDNA reads from the same blood draw. The study at large found these results: Estimates of total diversity from one million sequenced T cells were regarded as lower bounds and underestimates. A strong correlation was found between observed TCR beta diversity and the percentage of naive T cells measured by flow cytometry. Compared with the aged group, more naive CD4+ T cells, fewer expanded clones and increased TCR diversity were shown by the long-lived group, suggesting age selection. Observed TCR beta diversity per million T cells fell roughly linearly with age, and a significant reduction was already apparent by age roughly 40. Because the CMV infection status of the donors was unknown, age-related changes in expanded clonotypes may potentially have been confounded. Because profiling used bulk unsorted PBMCs, naive and antigen-experienced compartments could not be compared conclusively.

The CDR3 spans 16 residues, from the cysteine through the phenylalanine. The read is trimmed to its CDR3 DNA, 48 bases read in frame from base 1. V loses 3 bases, J loses 0 bases, and the germline ends lie 9 bases apart. Libraries were built with 5' RACE. Sequencing relied on an Illumina HiSeq 2500. A second about 7 to 12 cycle PCR used a sample-barcoded 5' primer and a J-beta primer mix. A template-switch 5' adaptor carrying 12 random nucleotides introduced a unique molecular identifier onto each TCR beta cDNA molecule. Each sample yielded at least 3 million CDR3-containing paired-end reads. First-strand cDNA was synthesized from all RNA with the Mint cDNA synthesis kit, primed by a TRBC-specific oligonucleotide. Following uracil-DNA glycosylase treatment, all cDNA underwent a first 18-cycle PCR with the universal primers M1SS and BC2_uni_R. The original methods were these. Each sample was normalized by randomly selecting 1 million high-quality reads, each carrying a distinct molecular identifier. Reads with shared molecular identifiers were discarded instead of being binned into consensus sequences. MiTCR, set to a Q25 quality threshold and the strictest error-elimination algorithm, was used for CDR3 identification, clonotype clustering and error correction. A nonparametric unseen species model with Euler transformation was used to estimate a lower bound on total TCR beta diversity. The public reads were reanalyzed by TCRdb: fastp trimming at Q25, MiXCR alignment, in-frame beta chains only. Under each unique CDR3 protein, matching rows form one entry showing the most common genes and DNA. These V and J calls derive from TCRdb rather than the authors' analysis. Here the sample has 800,000 or so distinct CDR3 sequences; less than 80% occur a single time. Together, the top ten hold 25% to 35% of the sample.

To note about this clonotype: It has no known antigen specificity. Base qualities were left out, and no much larger clone turns up one base away.

The donors were 40 or so Caucasian individuals from Russia, aged roughly 6 to 90 years, who were systemically healthy. Approximately 10 milliliters of peripheral blood were collected from each donor into EDTA-treated Vacutainer tubes. PBMCs were isolated by Ficoll-Paque density-gradient centrifugation, with at least 7 million obtained per sample. Trizol reagent was used to extract total RNA from the PBMCs, yielding at least 5.5 micrograms per sample. Naive CD45RAhigh/CD27high T cell percentages were measured by flow cytometry on a PBMC aliquot from every donor. The source material was blood. The clonotype comes from a man between 25 and 39 years old in good health. This sequence uses TRBV12-3 or TRBV12-4 and TRBJ2-6; too little of a D gene remains to name it. The CDR3 loop reads CASSFRSGSGANVLTF. The DNA is TGTGCCAGCAGTTTTCGTTCCGGCTCTGGGGCCAACGTCCTGACTTTC.